A single sample gave rise to the 20 T cell receptor beta chains below, sequenced in a study of cytomegalovirus exposure and HLA in healthy donors. The PCR had 60 Vbeta and 13 Jbeta primers. The data were produced by immunoSEQ multiplex PCR, yet TCRdb's version contains in-frame clones alone and is incomplete. The repertoire holds about 160,000 clones, about 75% seen once, with around 2.5% in the top ten. The sequenced sample was PBMCs. The receptors here all came from a female donor in good health and CMV-seronegative.

J is TRBJ2-2 and V is TRBV18, with TRBD1 identical over 7 bases. The trim removed 0 bases at V and 4 bases at J, leaving 5 bases unmatched. Germline CDR1 reads KGHSH; CDR2 reads LQKENI. This CDR3 spans 16 amino acids. In nucleotides, the CDR3 is TGTGCCAGCTCACCACCGCAGGGGGTCGGCACCGGGGAGCTGTTTTTT. Amino acids: CASSPPQGVGTGELFF.

V is TRBV30 and J is TRBJ2-2, with TRBD2 matching over 14 bases. V shed 4 bases, J shed 0 bases, and the junction held 4 bases outside the gene matches. The CDR3 sequence is 17 residues long. Germline-derived CDR1 and CDR2 are GTSNPN and SVGIG (reference sequence). The CDR3 DNA is TGTGCCTGGACCGGACTAGCGGGAGGTGCGAACACCGGGGAGCTGTTTTTT. Translation gives CAWTGLAGGANTGELFF.

This clone was counted only a few times. The chain couples TRBV4-3 to TRBJ2-7, with TRBD2 matching 11 bases. Germline CDR1 reads LGHNA; CDR2 reads YSLEER. Trimming took 0 bases from V and 3 from J; bases not matched to a gene: 7. The CDR3 consists of 17 residues. The CDR3 sequence is CASSQDLGTSGNYEQYF. CDR3 DNA sequence: TGCGCCAGCAGCCAAGATCTTGGGACTAGCGGAAACTACGAGCAGTACTTC.

The chain couples TRBV9 to TRBJ2-1, with 10 bases fitting TRBD2. The germline V gene encodes CDR1 SGDLS and CDR2 YYNGEE. There are 17 residues in the CDR3. Losses at the gene ends were 0 bases for V and 2 bases for J; bases not matched to a gene: 5. CDR3 protein: CASSVGGTSGAYNEQFF. The CDR3 DNA is TGTGCCAGCAGCGTAGGAGGCACTAGCGGGGCCTACAATGAGCAGTTCTTC.

The rearrangement joins TRBV5-4 to TRBJ2-7; 15 bases fit TRBD2. The CDR3 loop spans 14 amino acids. Germline V gene sequence: CDR1 SGHNT, CDR2 YYREEE (reference sequence). V was pared by 3 bases and J by 5 bases, with 0 bases of the junction left unmatched. CDR3 DNA: TGTGCCAGCAGCTGGACTAGCGGGAGGGACGAGCAGTACTTC. It translates to CASSWTSGRDEQYF.

This clone is a singleton in its sample. The chain couples TRBV7-3 to TRBJ2-1, with 7 bases lining up with TRBD2. The CDR3 has 14 amino acids. Germline CDR1 reads SGHTA; CDR2 reads FQGTGA. The V segment lost 5 bases and the J segment 5 bases; nucleotides outside the gene matches: 6. The CDR3 sequence is CASSQPGLNNEQFF. In DNA, the CDR3 is TGTGCCAGCAGCCAACCGGGACTAAACAATGAGCAGTTCTTC.

The genes are TRBV29-1 and TRBJ2-3; 12 bases fit TRBD2. Germline CDR1 is SQVTM and CDR2 is ANQGSEA. CDR3 length: 16 residues. The V gene end was trimmed by 7 bases and the J gene end by 5 bases; junction bases not matched to a gene: 13. The CDR3 nucleotides read TGCAGCGCTGGAGGTCCAACTAGCGGGGGGCAAGATACGCAGTATTTT. It specifies CSAGGPTSGGQDTQYF.

The V gene is TRBV9, the J gene TRBJ2-3; 7 nucleotides agree with TRBD2. Looked up from germline, CDR1 is SGDLS and CDR2 is YYNGEE. V gave up 0 bases and J gave up 4 bases; unmatched junction bases: 8. The CDR3 covers 16 residues. CDR3 sequence (DNA): TGTGCCAGCAGCGTAGGAGCGGGGCGAGGGGCAGATACGCAGTATTTT. This sequence encodes CASSVGAGRGADTQYF. Combining the CDR3 with reference TRBV9 and TRBJ2-3 gives the whole variable domain DSGVTQTPKHLITATGQRVTLRCSPRSGDLSVYWYQQSLDQGLQFLIQYYNGEERAKGNILERFSAQQFPDLHSELNLSSLELGDSALYFCASSVGAGRGADTQYFGPGTRLTVL.

The genes are TRBV30 and TRBJ1-4, with D perhaps TRBD1 (6 bases). Germline assignment: CDR1 GTSNPN and CDR2 SVGIG (reference sequence). The CDR3 sequence is 17 residues long. Between the trimmed V and J ends, which lost 5 bases and 7 bases, there was a span of 26 bases. CDR3 nucleotide sequence: TGTGCCTGGGGACCCCCGGGACACCTATCCCGAGCTGAAAAACTGTTTTTT. Translating gives CAWGPPGHLSRAEKLFF.

CDR3 sequence reads: CASSLVGGDGYTF. CDR3 in DNA: TGTGCCAGCAGCTTGGTCGGGGGTGATGGCTACACCTTC. The chain couples TRBV7-3 to TRBJ1-2, with D possibly TRBD1 on 5 matching bases. V lost 3 bases and J lost 6, with 11 bases in between. Germline V gene sequence: CDR1 SGHTA, CDR2 FQGTGA. The CDR3 is made up of 13 amino acids.

This chain connects TRBV19 to TRBJ2-2, with a possible D match to TRBD1 (6 bases). V was pared by 11 bases and J by 7 bases, with 17 bases between. Germline CDR1 reads LNHDA; CDR2 reads SQIVND (reference sequence). The CDR3 runs to 13 residues. The CDR3 loop reads CAGGRGSGGELFF. CDR3 nucleotides: TGTGCCGGCGGAAGGGGGTCGGGCGGGGAGCTGTTTTTT.

This clone has only one observation. The chain combines TRBV19 with TRBJ2-1; TRBD1 matches 8 bases. CDR3 length: 16 residues. The V gene's germline CDR1 is LNHDA and CDR2 SQIVND (reference sequence). The V and J ends lost 4 bases and 4 bases, in that order; junction bases with no gene match: 9. Written as DNA, the CDR3 is TGTGCCAGTAGTAAAGGCCGGACAGGGCTGTACAATGAGCAGTTCTTC. Encoded protein: CASSKGRTGLYNEQFF.

The V call is TRBV6-5, the J call TRBJ2-1; 8 bases are a match to TRBD2. The CDR3 is 14 residues long. V trimming: 6 bases; J trimming: 1 base; junction bases outside the gene matches: 2. Looked up from germline, CDR1 is MNHEY and CDR2 is SVGAGI. The CDR3 here is CASRKRGSYNEQFF. Here the CDR3 DNA reads TGTGCCAGCAGGAAGCGGGGGTCCTACAATGAGCAGTTCTTC.

The chain joins TRBV30 to TRBJ2-7, with TRBD2 as a possible D gene (6 bases). Trimming shortened V by 5 bases and J by 5 bases, and 25 bases separated the two germline ends. The germline CDR1 and CDR2 sequences are GTSNPN and SVGIG (reference sequence). This CDR3 region has 16 residues. In DNA, the CDR3 is TGTGCCTGGGGGGGGTGGGGCGCGCTTAGTAAGGACGAGCAGTACTTC. It specifies CAWGGWGALSKDEQYF.

This clone was seen a handful of times. This sequence joins TRBV6-4 and TRBJ2-5, with 11 bases that match TRBD2. There are 15 residues in the CDR3. The germline V gene has CDR1 MRHNA and CDR2 SNTAGT. The junction had 4 bases not matched to a gene; V was cut back by 6 bases and J by 1 base. In DNA, the CDR3 is TGTGCCAGCAGCAGACTAGCGGGGAGCCAAGAGACCCAGTACTTC. This encodes CASSRLAGSQETQYF.

This chain links TRBV15 with TRBJ2-5, with a tentative D call TRBD1 (5 bases). V lost 2 bases, J lost 2 bases, and 6 bases lay in between. The V gene's germline CDR1 is LNHNV and CDR2 YYDKDF (reference sequence). The CDR3 extends over 13 amino acids. The CDR3 loop is CATSRRQQETQYF. In nucleotides, the CDR3 is TGTGCCACCAGCAGACGACAGCAAGAGACCCAGTACTTC.

The chain carries TRBV15 and TRBJ1-1, with 8 bases matching TRBD1. CDR1 and CDR2 from the germline V gene are LNHNV and YYDKDF (reference sequence). V lost 5 bases to trimming and J lost 3 bases; unmatched junction nucleotides: 5. The CDR3 runs 14 residues. CDR3 protein: CATSLTGGDTEAFF. CDR3 coding DNA: TGTGCCACCAGCCTTACAGGGGGGGACACTGAAGCTTTCTTT.

The chain uses TRBV5-6 and TRBJ1-6; no definite D call. Germline CDR1 and CDR2: SGHDT and YYEEEE. This CDR3 region has 15 residues. Trimming left V 5 bases short and J 2 bases short, with 11 bases between. The CDR3 DNA follows: TGTGCCAGCAGTCCAGCGGCCCCCTATAATTCACCCCTCCACTTT. This gives the protein CASSPAAPYNSPLHF.

This chain uses TRBV30 with TRBJ1-2, with 11 bases matching TRBD1. Germline V gene lookup returns CDR1 GTSNPN and CDR2 SVGIG (reference sequence). Trimming at V came to 3 bases and at J to 5 bases, leaving 5 bases not matched to a gene. This CDR3 spans 14 amino acids. CDR3 nucleotide sequence: TGTGCCTGGAGGGACAGGGGGCGAATGTATGGCTACACCTTC. It specifies CAWRDRGRMYGYTF. The entire variable domain, with the rest obtained from reference TRBV30 and TRBJ1-2, is as follows: SQTIHQWPATLVQPVGSPLSLECTVEGTSNPNLYWYRQAAGRGLQLLFYSVGIGQISSEVPQNLSASRPQDRQFILSSKKLLLSDSGFYLCAWRDRGRMYGYTFGSGTRLTVV.

This sequence joins TRBV4-3 and TRBJ2-2; D may be TRBD1 (6 bases). The CDR3 spans 14 residues. From germline, CDR1 is LGHNA and CDR2 YSLEER. Deletions cut 1 base from V and 6 bases from J, with 9 bases between. CDR3 DNA sequence: TGCGCCAGCAGCCAAGTGCAGGGGCCCGGGGAGCTGTTTTTT. Its translation: CASSQVQGPGELFF.